The present T cell receptor beta chain was sequenced within a study of T cell changes during pregnancy in multiple sclerosis. A single count supports this clone. With 0 bases removed from V and 6 bases from J, the gap between germline ends came to 5 bases. In germline, CDR1 is LGHNA, CDR2 YNFKEQ. This CDR3 has 12 amino acids. Clones were sequenced by immunoSEQ multiplex PCR, and TCRdb holds only the in-frame ones, with some missing. The sample lists some 94,000 clones; around 93% were seen once. The sample was peripheral blood, taken in the first trimester of pregnancy. This clonotype was sampled from a female donor in good health, enrolled as a control in a pregnancy study. The V call is TRBV4-2, the J call TRBJ1-1; possible D gene TRBD1, 5 bases. In nucleotides, the CDR3 is TGTGCCAGCAGCCAAGAGGGGCCTGAAGCTTTCTTT. This sequence encodes CASSQEGPEAFF.